The source of this T cell receptor (beta chain) is a study of beta chain features in type 1 diabetes. CDR1 SEHNR and CDR2 FQNEAQ come from the germline V gene (reference sequence). V lost 4 bases and J 0 bases, leaving 13 bases between the germline ends. CDR3 length: 16 residues. This clone has just a few counts. Its antigen is currently unknown. Expressed TCRB transcripts were sequenced, since all the RNA that had been isolated was reverse transcribed. Repertoires were generated with immunoSEQ multiplex PCR, while TCRdb's copy carries only in-frame clones and drops some. The sample records roughly 330,000 clones, approximately 12% being singletons. The study's findings and limits: In the patient group, naive, central memory and Treg TCRB repertoires seemed more alike than in the healthy donor group. Type 1 diabetes patients had TCRB CDR3s that were shorter (moderately but significantly so) in all four CD4+ subsets.

The clonotype was recovered from a woman under 30 with type 1 diabetes. V gene TRBV7-9 combines with J gene TRBJ2-1; D is possibly TRBD2 (6 bases). Input material: naive CD4+ T cells from blood. Written as DNA, the CDR3 is TGTGCCAGCAGCTCAATTTGGACTAACTCCTACAATGAGCAGTTCTTC. Protein: CASSSIWTNSYNEQFF.